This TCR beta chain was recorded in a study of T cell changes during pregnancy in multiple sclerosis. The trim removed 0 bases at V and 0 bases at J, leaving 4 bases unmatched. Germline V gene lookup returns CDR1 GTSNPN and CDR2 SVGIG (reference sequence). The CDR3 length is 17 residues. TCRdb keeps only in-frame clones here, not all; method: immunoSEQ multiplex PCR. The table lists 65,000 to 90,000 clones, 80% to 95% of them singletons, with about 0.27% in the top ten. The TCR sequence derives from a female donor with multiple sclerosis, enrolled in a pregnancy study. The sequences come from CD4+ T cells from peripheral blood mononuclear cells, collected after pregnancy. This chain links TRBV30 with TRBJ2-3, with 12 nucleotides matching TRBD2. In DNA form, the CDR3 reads TGTGCCTGGAGTGTACTAGCGGGGGGCTCTAGCACAGATACGCAGTATTTT. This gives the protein CAWSVLAGGSSTDTQYF.